This T cell receptor (beta chain) derives from a study of shared clonotypes between healthy human individuals. CD45RO-negative CD8 cells positively selected for CCR7 made up the naive population, which excluded terminally differentiated effector memory CD45RA+ cells. V lost 1 base and J 5 bases, leaving 10 bases between the germline ends. The germline V gene has CDR1 SGHDT and CDR2 YYEEEE. The CDR3 loop spans 14 amino acids. Turning to this clone: What it recognizes is unknown.

Sequenced by immunoSEQ multiplex PCR; TCRdb stores in-frame clones only, minus some. The sample contains under 850,000 clones, about 91% of which appear only once. Study-level findings and limits: Represented diversity, genetic and exposure-history alike, was limited by few donors.

The sequencing input was naive CD8+ T cells sorted from blood. This sequence joins TRBV5-6 and TRBJ2-1; D not resolved. This TCR derives from a man aged 30 to 45 in good health. CDR3: CASSLWEGHNEQFF. The CDR3 nucleotides are TGTGCCAGCAGCTTGTGGGAAGGGCACAATGAGCAGTTCTTC.